This T cell receptor (beta chain) appears in the sequencing data of a study of neurological immune-mediated disorders. Libraries from sorted cells used about 950,000 T cells (CD4+ or CD8+). This clonotype was recorded many times. Its antigen is not known. The length of the CDR3 is 15 residues. Trimming took 1 base from V and 4 from J, leaving 13 bases between them. Germline CDR1 SGDLS, CDR2 YYNGEE. TCRdb ran MiXCR on the 5' RACE reads and lists one entry per CDR3 protein. The profile shows tens of thousands of distinct CDR3 sequences, over 5.5% of them singletons. Study-wide results and limits: Phylogenetic grouping put 18 of 34 multiple sclerosis patients' repertoires into one related-CDR3 cluster, a possible signature.

The V and J genes are TRBV9 and TRBJ2-3; no firm D call. Specimen: CD4+ T cells from blood. The clonotype originates from a young woman with multiple sclerosis. CDR3 DNA sequence: TGTGCCAGCAGCGTAAATGTAGGTGAGGCAGATACGCAGTATTTT. Translated: CASSVNVGEADTQYF.